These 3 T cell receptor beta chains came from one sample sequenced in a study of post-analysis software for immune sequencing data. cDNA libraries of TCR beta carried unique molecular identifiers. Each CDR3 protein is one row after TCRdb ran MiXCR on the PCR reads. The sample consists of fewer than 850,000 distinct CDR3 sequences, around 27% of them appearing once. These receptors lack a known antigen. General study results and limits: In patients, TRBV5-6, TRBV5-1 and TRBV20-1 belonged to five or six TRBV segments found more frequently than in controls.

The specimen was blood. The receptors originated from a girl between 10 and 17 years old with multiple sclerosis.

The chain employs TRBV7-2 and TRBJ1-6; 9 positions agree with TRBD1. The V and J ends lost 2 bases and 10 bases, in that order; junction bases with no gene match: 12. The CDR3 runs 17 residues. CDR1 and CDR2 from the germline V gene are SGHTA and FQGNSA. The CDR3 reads CASSLYSSGQGRSPLHF. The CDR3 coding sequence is TGTGCCAGCAGCTTATACAGTTCGGGACAGGGTCGCTCACCCCTCCACTTT. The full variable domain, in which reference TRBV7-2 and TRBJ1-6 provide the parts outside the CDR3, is GAGVSQSPSNKVTEKGKDVELRCDPISGHTALYWYRQSLGQGLEFLIYFQGNSAPDKSGLPSDRFSAERTGGSVSTLTIQRTQQEDSAVYLCASSLYSSGQGRSPLHFGNGTRLTVT.

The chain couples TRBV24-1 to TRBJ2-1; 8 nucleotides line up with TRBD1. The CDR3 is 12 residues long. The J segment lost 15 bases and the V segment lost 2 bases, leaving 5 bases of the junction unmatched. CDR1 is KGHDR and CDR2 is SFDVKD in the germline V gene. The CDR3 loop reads CATSDSGGVPFF. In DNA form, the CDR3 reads TGTGCCACCAGTGATTCAGGGGGCGTACCGTTCTTC.

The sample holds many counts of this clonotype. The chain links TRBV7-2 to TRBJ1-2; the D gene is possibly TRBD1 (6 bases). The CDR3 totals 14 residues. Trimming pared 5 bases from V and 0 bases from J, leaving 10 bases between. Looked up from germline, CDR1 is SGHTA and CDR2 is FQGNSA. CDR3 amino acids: CASSLGQTNYGYTF. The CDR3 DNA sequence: TGTGCCAGCAGCCTAGGACAGACTAACTATGGCTACACCTTC.